Sequencing of this T cell receptor (beta chain) was carried out in a study of CD8+CD57+ T cells in acquired aplastic anemia (dated by TCRdb to between 2017 and 2018). About the investigation overall: On average, sorted CD4+ and CD8+ cells yielded around 3.5 ug of extracted DNA, with a range of roughly 0.18 to 30 ug. CD8+CD57+ expansion was defined as a frequency above the mean frequency observed in healthy subjects. Broader findings and caveats from the paper: Some 27 CD8+ CDR3 sequences were found in both patients and controls but appeared to be highly expressed in patients and within the immunodominant clones of the patients. CD8+ Simpson's diversity did not differ significantly between patients and healthy controls (P=0.060).

V loses 7 bases of germline sequence and J loses 4 bases, and the interval between the two ends is 11 bases. Looking up the germline V gene (reference sequence) yields CDR1 LNHDA and CDR2 SQIVND. Reading from cysteine to phenylalanine, the CDR3 counts 13 amino acids. Just CDR3 DNA is preserved here, 39 bases in frame from base 1. This clonotype was detected ten times or more. The antigen it recognizes is unknown. The input lacks base qualities; no much larger clone sits a single base away. The patients picked for sequencing were ones in whom flow cytometry had shown an expansion of CD8+CD57+ cells. Every patient had a diagnosis of severe acquired aplastic anemia based on International Study of Aplastic Anemia and Agranulocytosis and Camitta criteria. Patients had received no therapy at the time of blood sampling. TCR repertoires of sorted CD4+ and CD8+ blood T cells from severe aplastic anemia patients and healthy subjects were deep-sequenced in the study. Patients were enrolled under clinicaltrials.gov protocols 00001620, 01623167, 00001397, 00071045, 00081523 and 00961064 in the USA. Ficoll-Paque density gradient centrifugation was used to isolate peripheral blood mononuclear cells. CD4+ and CD8+ T cells were sorted by FACS or magnetic beads before DNA extraction.

TCR beta VDJ combination and CDR3 sequence profiling used genomic DNA as the template. An Illumina HiSeq 2000 was used for TCR repertoire sequencing. The paper's processing steps were these. Repertoires were assessed using TRBV/TRBJ rearrangement plots, CDR3 size and DJ length profiles, and Simpson's diversity index. Whichever DNA sequence was most abundant in the deep sequencing data was defined as the immunodominant clone. CDR3 amino acid sequences were checked for sharing between subjects and were compared against published repertoires and the VDJdb database. TCRdb redid the processing of the public reads, applying fastp at Q25 and MiXCR, and retained in-frame beta chains. Identical CDR3 proteins give one entry, which carries the most common genes and DNA. The V and J calls here are based on TCRdb, not the publication. The sample data list under 150,000 distinct CDR3 sequences, and about two fifths of these were observed just once. The ten largest clones add up to around 2.7% of the sample.

Rearrangement joined TRBV19 to TRBJ1-5; tentative D gene TRBD1, with 6 bases matching. This TCR was recovered from a human donor with aplastic anemia. Sequencing input: sorted CD4+, CD8+, or CD8+CD57+ T cells (not recorded which) from PBMCs. The nucleotide sequence is TGTGCCAGTAACGGACAGCTGAATCAGCCCCAGCATTTT. The translation is CASNGQLNQPQHF.